The rows below give T cell receptor beta chains drawn from one sample of a study of T cells in Graves' hyperthyroidism and ophthalmopathy. TCRdb used MiXCR to reprocess the multiplex PCR reads, holding one entry per CDR3 protein. The sample carries around 530,000 distinct CDR3 sequences, 17% recorded once. The sequenced material came from blood. These receptors all stem from a woman under 30 with Graves' ophthalmopathy. The CDR3 runs from the conserved cysteine through the conserved F or W. The order of the fields is V gene, J gene, clone size, CDR3 protein. Some rows mark clone size as missing; the rest say once, few, many or name a class of expanded clone.

v_gene: TRBV30; j_gene: TRBJ1-1; abundance: many; CDR3aa: CAWSVGGTEAFF
v_gene: TRBV7-9; j_gene: TRBJ2-2; abundance: many; CDR3aa: CASSPGLAPTGELFF
v_gene: TRBV3-1; j_gene: TRBJ2-1; abundance: many; CDR3aa: CASSQKRDSWKQFF
v_gene: TRBV28; j_gene: TRBJ2-3; abundance: many; CDR3aa: CASSLTASGRVSLTDTQYF
v_gene: TRBV20-1; j_gene: TRBJ2-3; abundance: many; CDR3aa: CSGPLAEKGDTQYF
v_gene: TRBV7-2; j_gene: TRBJ2-7; abundance: NA; CDR3aa: CASSRGLEQYF
v_gene: TRBV7-2; j_gene: TRBJ2-1; abundance: many; CDR3aa: CASSSDPTLHNEQFF
v_gene: TRBV9; j_gene: TRBJ1-2; abundance: NA; CDR3aa: CASSVTGPNYGYTF
v_gene: TRBV5-1; j_gene: TRBJ2-7; abundance: NA; CDR3aa: CASSQGHYSYEQYF
v_gene: TRBV6-6; j_gene: TRBJ1-1; abundance: few; CDR3aa: CASSYSSPSGASEAFF
v_gene: TRBV11-2; j_gene: TRBJ2-3; abundance: many; CDR3aa: CASSPGLYTDTQYF
v_gene: TRBV27; j_gene: TRBJ1-5; abundance: many; CDR3aa: CASRGLDRVNQPQHF